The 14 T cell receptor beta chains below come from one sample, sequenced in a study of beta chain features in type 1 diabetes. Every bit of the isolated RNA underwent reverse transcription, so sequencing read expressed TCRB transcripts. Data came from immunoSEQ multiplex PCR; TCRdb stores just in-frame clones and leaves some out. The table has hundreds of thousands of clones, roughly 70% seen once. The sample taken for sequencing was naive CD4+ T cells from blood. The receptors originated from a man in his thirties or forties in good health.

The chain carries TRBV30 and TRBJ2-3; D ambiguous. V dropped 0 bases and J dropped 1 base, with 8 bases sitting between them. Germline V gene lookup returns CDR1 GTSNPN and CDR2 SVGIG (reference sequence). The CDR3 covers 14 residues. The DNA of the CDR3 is TGTGCCTGGAGTGTAGATTGGGGCACAGATACGCAGTATTTT. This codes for CAWSVDWGTDTQYF.

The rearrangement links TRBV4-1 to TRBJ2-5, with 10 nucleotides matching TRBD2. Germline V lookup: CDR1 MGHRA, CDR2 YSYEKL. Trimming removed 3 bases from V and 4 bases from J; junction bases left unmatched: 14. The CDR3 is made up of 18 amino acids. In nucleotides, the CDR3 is TGCGCCAGCAGCCATCCAGGACCAGCGGGGGGGCCCGGAGAGACCCAGTACTTC. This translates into CASSHPGPAGGPGETQYF.

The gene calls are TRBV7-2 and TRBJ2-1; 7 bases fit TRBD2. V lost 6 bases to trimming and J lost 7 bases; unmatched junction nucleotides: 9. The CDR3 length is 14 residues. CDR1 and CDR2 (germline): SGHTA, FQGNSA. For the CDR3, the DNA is TGTGCCAGCAGGAAATTGACGGGGGGTAATGAGCAGTTCTTC. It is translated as CASRKLTGGNEQFF.

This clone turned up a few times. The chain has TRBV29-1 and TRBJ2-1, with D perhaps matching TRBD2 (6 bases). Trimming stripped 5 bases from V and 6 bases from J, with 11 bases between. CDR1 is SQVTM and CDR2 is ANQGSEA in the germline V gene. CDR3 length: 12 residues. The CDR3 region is CSVRDWTNEQFF. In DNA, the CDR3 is TGCAGCGTTCGGGACTGGACCAATGAGCAGTTCTTC.

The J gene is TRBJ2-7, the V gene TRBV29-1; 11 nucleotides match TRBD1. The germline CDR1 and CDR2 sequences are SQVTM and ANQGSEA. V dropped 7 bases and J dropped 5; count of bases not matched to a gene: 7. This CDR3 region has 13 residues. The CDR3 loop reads CSARRTGGDEQYF. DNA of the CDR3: TGCAGCGCCAGACGGACAGGGGGCGACGAGCAGTACTTC.

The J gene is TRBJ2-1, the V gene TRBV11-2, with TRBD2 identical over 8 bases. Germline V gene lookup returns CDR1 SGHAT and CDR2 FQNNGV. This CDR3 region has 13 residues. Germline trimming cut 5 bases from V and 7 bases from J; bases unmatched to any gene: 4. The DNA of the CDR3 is TGTGCCAGCAGCCTCGGACTAGCAAATGAGCAGTTCTTC. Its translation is CASSLGLANEQFF. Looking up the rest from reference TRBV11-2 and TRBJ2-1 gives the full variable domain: EAGVAQSPRYKIIEKRQSVAFWCNPISGHATLYWYQQILGQGPKLLIQFQNNGVVDDSQLPKDRFSAERLKGVDSTLKIQPAKLEDSAVYLCASSLGLANEQFFGPGTRLTVL.

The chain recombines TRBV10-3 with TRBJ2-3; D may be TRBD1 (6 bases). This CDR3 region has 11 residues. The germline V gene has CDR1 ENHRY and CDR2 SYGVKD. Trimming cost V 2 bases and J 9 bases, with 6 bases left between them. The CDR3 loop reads CAISEGQTQYF. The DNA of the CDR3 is TGTGCCATCAGTGAGGGACAGACGCAGTATTTT.

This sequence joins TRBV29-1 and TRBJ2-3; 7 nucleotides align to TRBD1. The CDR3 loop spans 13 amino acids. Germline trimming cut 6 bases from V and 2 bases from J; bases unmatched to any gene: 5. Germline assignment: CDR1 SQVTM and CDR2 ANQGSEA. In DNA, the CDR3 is TGCAGCGTCTGGGACAGCCTCACAGATACGCAGTATTTT. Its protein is CSVWDSLTDTQYF.

CDR3: CASSDRTVQYF. CDR3 sequence (DNA): TGTGCCAGTAGTGATAGGACAGTTCAGTACTTC. V and J are TRBV19 and TRBJ2-4; a possible D gene is TRBD1 (6 bases). The CDR3 is made up of 11 amino acids. Between the trimmed V and J ends, which lost 5 bases and 11 bases, there was a span of 10 bases. CDR1 and CDR2 (germline): LNHDA, SQIVND (reference sequence).

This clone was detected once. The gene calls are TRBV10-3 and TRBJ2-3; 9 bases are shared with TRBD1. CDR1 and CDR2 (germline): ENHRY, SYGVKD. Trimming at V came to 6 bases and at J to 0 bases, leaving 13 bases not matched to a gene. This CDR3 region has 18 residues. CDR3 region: CAISGAQTGGVSTDTQYF. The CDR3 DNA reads TGTGCCATCAGCGGAGCCCAAACAGGGGGCGTTAGCACAGATACGCAGTATTTT.

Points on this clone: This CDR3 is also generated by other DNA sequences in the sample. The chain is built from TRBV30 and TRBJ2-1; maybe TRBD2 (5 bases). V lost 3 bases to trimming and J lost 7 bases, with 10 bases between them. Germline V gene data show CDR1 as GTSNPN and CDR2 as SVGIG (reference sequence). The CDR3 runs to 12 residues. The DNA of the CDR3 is TGTGCCTGGAGCCCCTCGGGGAATGAGCAGTTCTTC. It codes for CAWSPSGNEQFF.

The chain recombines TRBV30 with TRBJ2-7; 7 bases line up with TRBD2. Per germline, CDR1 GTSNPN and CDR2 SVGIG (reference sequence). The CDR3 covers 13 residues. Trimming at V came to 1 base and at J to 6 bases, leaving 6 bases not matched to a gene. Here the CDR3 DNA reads TGTGCCTGGAGTGGGACTAGTACCCTCGAGCAGTACTTC. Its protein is CAWSGTSTLEQYF.

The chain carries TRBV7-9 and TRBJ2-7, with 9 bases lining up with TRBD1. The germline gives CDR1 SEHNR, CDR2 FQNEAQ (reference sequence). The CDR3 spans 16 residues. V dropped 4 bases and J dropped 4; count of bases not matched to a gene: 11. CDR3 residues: CASSSSPGTGPYEQYF. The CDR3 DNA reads TGTGCCAGCAGCTCTAGCCCCGGGACAGGGCCATACGAGCAGTACTTC.

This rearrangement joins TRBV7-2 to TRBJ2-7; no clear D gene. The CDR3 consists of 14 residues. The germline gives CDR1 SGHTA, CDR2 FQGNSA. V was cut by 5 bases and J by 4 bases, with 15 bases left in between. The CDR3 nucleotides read TGTGCCAGCAGCCCGACGCAGCTATCATACGAGCAGTACTTC. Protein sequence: CASSPTQLSYEQYF. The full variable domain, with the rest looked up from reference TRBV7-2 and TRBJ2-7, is GAGVSQSPSNKVTEKGKDVELRCDPISGHTALYWYRQSLGQGLEFLIYFQGNSAPDKSGLPSDRFSAERTGGSVSTLTIQRTQQEDSAVYLCASSPTQLSYEQYFGPGTRLTVT.